The 18 T cell receptor beta chains presented below share a single source sample, sequenced in a study of blood T cell repertoires in COVID-19. Some clones are missing from TCRdb's copy, which holds only in-frame ones; the method was immunoSEQ multiplex PCR. The sample includes roughly 300,000 clones, approximately 84% of them seen just once. What was sequenced was PBMCs or T cells enriched from blood (not recorded which). These receptors all stem from a woman aged 18-29 years who had recovered from COVID-19.

The chain couples TRBV18 to TRBJ2-5, with D possibly TRBD1 on 6 matching bases. The CDR3 totals 15 residues. Germline assignment: CDR1 KGHSH and CDR2 LQKENI. V lost 5 bases and J lost 5, with 18 bases in between. The CDR3 DNA reads TGTGCCAGCTCAGCCGGGACACCGGTTGTGGAGACCCAGTACTTC. This codes for CASSAGTPVVETQYF.

CDR3 loop: CASSPNRGAGNQPQHF. In DNA, the CDR3 is TGTGCCAGCAGCCCGAACCGGGGCGCGGGGAATCAGCCCCAGCATTTT. This chain uses TRBV7-6 with TRBJ1-5, with D possibly being TRBD1 (5 bases). In germline, CDR1 is SGHVS, CDR2 FNYEAQ. This CDR3 contains 16 residues. Trimming removed 5 bases at V and 4 bases at J, with 18 bases between.

The chain has TRBV3-1 (or the pseudogene TRBV3-2) and TRBJ1-2, with D uncertain. The CDR3 has 12 amino acids. The V gene lost 1 base and the J gene lost 9 bases, with 9 bases spanning the gap. Germline lookup yields CDR1 LGHDT and CDR2 YNNKEL (reference sequence). CDR3 nucleotides: TGTGCCAGCAGCCAAGGGGGAGGGCGCTACACCTTC. Translated: CASSQGGGRYTF.

The chain employs TRBV27 and TRBJ2-1; a possible D gene is TRBD1 (5 bases). Germline CDR1 is MNHEY and CDR2 is SMNVEV (reference sequence). Trimming took off 4 bases at V and 7 bases at J, with 17 bases between the two ends. The CDR3 consists of 15 residues. Written as DNA, the CDR3 is TGTGCCAGCAGTTCCCCCATGGGGCGCAAAAATGAGCAGTTCTTC. The encoded protein is CASSSPMGRKNEQFF.

The chain links TRBV30 to TRBJ2-3; 7 bases align to TRBD2. The CDR3 runs to 13 residues. J lost 1 base, V lost 3 bases, and 1 base had no gene match. CDR1 GTSNPN and CDR2 SVGIG come from the germline V gene (reference sequence). The CDR3 spells CAWSRGGTDTQYF. The CDR3 DNA is TGTGCCTGGAGCCGGGGGGGCACAGATACGCAGTATTTT.

The chain is built from TRBV28 and TRBJ2-1; tentative D call: TRBD2 (6 bases). Germline CDR1 reads MDHEN; CDR2 reads SYDVKM. V was shortened by 3 bases and J by 0 bases, with 9 bases between the two germline ends. The CDR3 is 15 amino acids. The CDR3 protein is CASSLGGGSYNEQFF. The CDR3 DNA reads TGTGCCAGCAGTTTGGGGGGAGGCTCCTACAATGAGCAGTTCTTC.

The chain employs TRBV6-5 and TRBJ1-3; the D gene is possibly TRBD1 (5 bases). The CDR3 is made up of 14 amino acids. Trimming left V 7 bases short and J 6 bases short, with 16 bases between. Germline loops: CDR1 MNHEY, CDR2 SVGAGI. The CDR3 DNA is TGTGCCAGCACCCCCTGGGGAGGGGAAAACACCATATATTTT. Translated, it gives CASTPWGGENTIYF.

The chain employs TRBV4-1 and TRBJ1-2; D gene uncertain. This CDR3 comprises 17 residues. Germline lookup yields CDR1 MGHRA and CDR2 YSYEKL. The V end was cut by 2 bases, the J end by 5 bases, with 21 bases between. The CDR3 sequence is CASSQSGSGVTHYGYTF. The CDR3 DNA reads as TGCGCCAGCAGCCAAAGCGGGAGCGGGGTCACCCATTATGGCTACACCTTC.

The chain joins TRBV12-3 or TRBV12-4 to TRBJ2-7, with TRBD1 identical over 7 bases. The CDR3 is made up of 13 amino acids. Trimming removed 7 bases from V and 2 bases from J; junction bases left unmatched: 5. CDR3: CASTLQGTYEQYF. As DNA, the CDR3 is TGTGCCAGCACCCTACAGGGGACCTACGAGCAGTACTTC.

The rearrangement uses TRBV4-2 and TRBJ2-7; 14 nucleotides match TRBD2. CDR1 and CDR2 (germline): LGHNA, YNFKEQ. This CDR3 has 15 residues. V lost 4 bases, J lost 5 bases, and 4 bases stayed unmatched. CDR3 residues: CASSLTSGRANEQYF. Here the CDR3 DNA reads TGTGCCAGCAGCCTGACTAGCGGGAGGGCAAACGAGCAGTACTTC.

The chain employs TRBV28 and TRBJ1-2; 9 bases are shared with TRBD1. The germline gives CDR1 MDHEN, CDR2 SYDVKM. The ends lost 5 bases at V and 2 bases at J; junction bases unmatched: 9. The CDR3 sequence is 16 residues long. The CDR3 reads CASSTGGALGNYGYTF. CDR3 in DNA: TGTGCCAGCAGTACAGGGGGCGCGTTAGGAAACTATGGCTACACCTTC.

The rearrangement joins TRBV30 to TRBJ1-2, with 10 nucleotides matching TRBD1. V lost 4 bases to trimming and J lost 4 bases; unmatched junction nucleotides: 9. The CDR3 consists of 15 residues. Germline V lookup: CDR1 GTSNPN, CDR2 SVGIG (reference sequence). CDR3 coding DNA: TGTGCCTGGACGGGACAGGGGTTTGGTTTCTATGGCTACACCTTC. This encodes CAWTGQGFGFYGYTF.

The V and J genes are TRBV5-1 and TRBJ1-2; 9 nucleotides agree with TRBD1. In germline, CDR1 is SGHRS, CDR2 YFSETQ. The length of the CDR3 is 15 residues. Unmatched junction bases numbered 4, after V lost 2 bases and J lost 2 bases. Here the CDR3 reads CASSFGTGSNYGYTF. As DNA, the CDR3 is TGCGCCAGCAGCTTCGGGACAGGGTCCAACTATGGCTACACCTTC.

V usage is TRBV2 and J usage is TRBJ1-2, with 7 bases fitting TRBD1. The ends lost 5 bases at V and 8 bases at J; junction bases unmatched: 8. The CDR3 runs to 13 residues. Germline V gene lookup returns CDR1 SNHLY and CDR2 FYNNEI. The CDR3 DNA follows: TGTGCCAGCAGTATGGACAGGACCTCGGGCTACACCTTC. It yields the protein CASSMDRTSGYTF.

This clone appeared a single time. The J gene is TRBJ1-2, the V gene TRBV27; 9 bases match TRBD1. Germline V gives CDR1 MNHEY, CDR2 SMNVEV (reference sequence). This CDR3 is 15 amino acids long. Trimming at V came to 5 bases and at J to 8 bases, leaving 12 bases not matched to a gene. The CDR3, as DNA: TGTGCCAGCAGTCCCTTCCGGACAGGGGAAAACGGCTACACCTTC. Translated: CASSPFRTGENGYTF.

On this clone itself: The sample contains more than one DNA sequence encoding this CDR3. V usage is TRBV27 and J usage is TRBJ2-1, with TRBD2 identical over 13 bases. The V segment lost 5 bases and the J segment 5 bases; nucleotides outside the gene matches: 3. The CDR3 consists of 15 residues. From germline, CDR1 is MNHEY and CDR2 SMNVEV (reference sequence). CDR3 nucleotides: TGTGCCAGCAGTCCAGGGACTAGCGGGAACAATGAGCAGTTCTTC. This codes for CASSPGTSGNNEQFF.

The chain is built from TRBV27 and TRBJ2-1, with 8 nucleotides matching TRBD1. The germline CDR1 and CDR2 sequences are MNHEY and SMNVEV (reference sequence). This CDR3 region has 17 residues. V lost 5 bases and J lost 7; bases outside the gene matches: 16. The CDR3: CASSTRLVRGLVNEQFF. The CDR3, as DNA: TGTGCCAGCAGTACCCGCCTGGTCAGGGGGCTCGTGAATGAGCAGTTCTTC.

The chain is built from TRBV24-1 and TRBJ2-2, with 9 bases fitting TRBD2. V trimming: 2 bases; J trimming: 8 bases; junction bases outside the gene matches: 5. Germline-derived CDR1 and CDR2 are KGHDR and SFDVKD. The CDR3 loop spans 15 amino acids. This CDR3 reads CATSDWGSGRGELFF. The CDR3 DNA follows: TGTGCCACCAGTGATTGGGGTAGCGGGAGAGGGGAGCTGTTTTTT.